This TCR beta chain was captured in a study of shared clonotypes between healthy human individuals. The CDR3 is made up of 16 amino acids. J gave up 1 base and V 2 bases, and 5 bases lay outside the gene matches. Germline V gene lookup returns CDR1 SGHTA and CDR2 FQGNSA. Method: immunoSEQ multiplex PCR; TCRdb's copy keeps in-frame clones and lacks some. The data contain over 2 million clones, 85% to 95% of them singletons. Material for sequencing was naive CD4+ T cells sorted from blood. The subset denotes: CD45RA+ positively selected. This TCR came from a man between 18 and 35 years old in good health. This chain uses TRBV7-2 with TRBJ1-2; TRBD1 matches 9 bases. The CDR3 region has the DNA TGTGCCAGCAGCTTATCAGGACAGGGGTTTAACTATGGCTACACCTTC. It specifies CASSLSGQGFNYGYTF. The variable domain in full, completed from reference TRBV7-2 and TRBJ1-2, reads GAGVSQSPSNKVTEKGKDVELRCDPISGHTALYWYRQSLGQGLEFLIYFQGNSAPDKSGLPSDRFSAERTGGSVSTLTIQRTQQEDSAVYLCASSLSGQGFNYGYTFGSGTRLTVV.